These 3 T cell receptor beta chains came from one sample sequenced in a study of T cells in Graves' hyperthyroidism and ophthalmopathy. RNA transcripts provided the source from which TCR beta CDR3 regions were amplified. HTBI primers were employed in a first-round RT-PCR of the TCR CDR3. TCRdb re-derived calls from the multiplex PCR reads in MiXCR, one entry per CDR3 protein. This table holds over 700,000 distinct CDR3 sequences, about two fifths found once. Material for sequencing was blood. The receptor source for this set is a man aged 18 to 35 with Graves' hyperthyroidism.

The genes are TRBV2 and TRBJ2-2; 9 positions match TRBD2. CDR1 is SNHLY, CDR2 FYNNEI, per germline. V lost 7 bases to trimming and J lost 1 base; unmatched junction nucleotides: 4. The CDR3 is 15 residues long. The CDR3 here is CASNSGGRNTGELFF. The CDR3 DNA reads as TGTGCCAGCAATAGCGGGGGCAGGAACACCGGGGAGCTGTTTTTT.

About this clonotype: As the CDR3 is not closed by the conserved phenylalanine or tryptophan, this likely results from a read error. The rearrangement links TRBV29-1 to TRBJ1-2; D gene unclear. The CDR3 is 12 amino acids. V dropped 4 bases and J dropped 7 bases, with 13 bases sitting between them. The germline gives CDR1 SQVTM, CDR2 ANQGSEA. This chain's CDR3 is CSVGGGVGGYTL. Here the CDR3 DNA reads TGCAGCGTTGGTGGCGGGGTAGGTGGCTACACCCTC.

The rearrangement uses TRBV12-3 or TRBV12-4 and TRBJ1-1; D is ambiguous. The length of the CDR3 is 15 residues. V gave up 6 bases and J gave up 1 base, with 15 bases separating them. The CDR3 spells CASSQIGLSNTEAFF. DNA for the CDR3: TGTGCCAGCAGCCAAATAGGGCTATCGAACACTGAAGCTTTCTTT.